The clone carrying this TCR beta chain was found a few times. The use of a sample-barcoded 5' primer and a J-beta primer mix characterized a second PCR of roughly 7 to 11 cycles. TCRdb reprocessed the 5' RACE reads via MiXCR and lists one record per CDR3 protein. The sample holds over 750,000 distinct CDR3 sequences; approximately 25% are singletons and the top ten take 8% to 10%. This sample is part of a study of blood T cells in healthy people across ages. CDR3 size: 14 residues. V was clipped by 0 bases and J by 6 bases, with 13 bases between them. The germline CDR1 and CDR2 sequences are DFQATT and SNEGSKA (reference sequence). The same sample was also studied in work on T cells of mothers and their children. As reported in that work: A few healthy Caucasian mothers gave samples, and so did their six children. The study found slightly higher but non-significant overlap in related versus unrelated mother-child pairs.

V and J are TRBV20-1 and TRBJ2-3, with D uncertain. This receptor was taken from a boy between 10 and 17 years old in good health. Sequencing was carried out using blood. CDR3 loop: CSARDRSNSDTQYF. The DNA of the CDR3 is TGCAGTGCTAGAGATCGATCCAACTCGGATACGCAGTATTTT.